Listed here are 10 T cell receptor beta chains from one sample, sequenced in a study of shared clonotypes between healthy human individuals. Data came from immunoSEQ multiplex PCR; TCRdb stores just in-frame clones and leaves some out. The sample holds roughly 660,000 clones, about nine tenths seen once. What was sequenced was memory CD8+ T cells from PBMCs. Subset meaning: CD45RO+ cells pooled with CCR7-negative TemRA cells. Receptors were obtained from a man between 18 and 29 years old in good health. Some clones in this sample may be carry-over from other donors' samples.

This clone has a handful of counts. The chain joins TRBV9 to TRBJ1-2, with D possibly TRBD1 on 6 matching bases. CDR3 length: 13 residues. Between the trimmed V and J ends, which lost 4 bases and 7 bases, there was a span of 14 bases. Germline V gene lookup returns CDR1 SGDLS and CDR2 YYNGEE. The DNA of the CDR3 is TGTGCCAGCAGCCTCGGGGGCGCAGGTGGCTACACCTTC. This translates into CASSLGGAGGYTF.

The chain combines TRBV2 with TRBJ2-1, with D perhaps TRBD1 or TRBD2 (5 bases each). V was pared by 3 bases and J by 8 bases, with 11 bases between. Germline CDR1 reads SNHLY; CDR2 reads FYNNEI. The CDR3 sequence is 13 residues long. This CDR3 reads CASSELGVDEQFF. CDR3 nucleotide sequence: TGTGCCAGCAGTGAGTTGGGGGTCGATGAGCAGTTCTTC. Supplemented by reference TRBV2 and TRBJ2-1, the full variable domain reads EPEVTQTPSHQVTQMGQEVILRCVPISNHLYFYWYRQILGQKVEFLVSFYNNEISEKSEIFDDQFSVERPDGSNFTLKIRSTKLEDSAMYFCASSELGVDEQFFGPGTRLTVL.

The gene calls are TRBV29-1 and TRBJ1-5; D is undetermined. The CDR3 sequence is 12 residues long. The germline V gene has CDR1 SQVTM and CDR2 ANQGSEA. The V and J ends lost 5 bases and 1 base respectively, with 6 bases between them. The CDR3 sequence is CSVRDSNQPQHF. CDR3 nucleotide sequence: TGCAGCGTTCGTGACAGCAATCAGCCCCAGCATTTT.

The V call is TRBV6-5, the J call TRBJ2-7; tentative D call: TRBD1 (5 bases). The CDR3 runs 14 residues. CDR1 is MNHEY, CDR2 SVGAGI, per germline. Trimming removed 8 bases at V and 5 bases at J, with 19 bases between. CDR3 sequence: CASHGPRDPDEQYF. The DNA of the CDR3 is TGTGCCAGCCACGGACCCAGGGATCCGGACGAGCAGTACTTC.

The rearrangement uses TRBV5-5 and TRBJ1-3, with D unresolved. The CDR3 is 13 amino acids. Germline V lookup: CDR1 SGHKS, CDR2 YYEKEE (reference sequence). V gave up 0 bases and J gave up 2 bases, with 3 bases separating them. The chain's CDR3 is CASSLGAGNTIYF. The CDR3 nucleotides read TGTGCCAGCAGCTTGGGAGCTGGAAACACCATATATTTT.

The count of this clone is one. The chain carries TRBV7-9 and TRBJ1-4; no clear D gene. Germline CDR1 is SEHNR and CDR2 is FQNEAQ (reference sequence). With 5 bases removed from V and 0 bases from J, the gap between germline ends came to 13 bases. This CDR3 region has 16 residues. CDR3 in amino acids: CASSLERASTNEKLFF. As DNA, the CDR3 is TGTGCCAGCAGCCTGGAGAGGGCGTCAACTAATGAAAAACTGTTTTTT.

The chain carries TRBV7-8 and TRBJ2-2; a weak D match, TRBD2 (7 bases). The CDR3 runs 14 residues. Per germline, CDR1 SGHVS and CDR2 FQNEAQ. The germline V and J ends were trimmed by 1 base and 9 bases, with 12 bases remaining between them. The CDR3 DNA reads as TGTGCCAGCAGCTTAGTCGGGGGGCGCCGGGAGCTGTTTTTT. Protein sequence: CASSLVGGRRELFF.

Regarding this clone: Other DNA sequences in the same sample also yield this CDR3. The chain links TRBV27 to TRBJ1-1, with 10 bases identical to TRBD1. The ends lost 4 bases at V and 0 bases at J; junction bases unmatched: 2. The CDR3 spans 15 residues. Germline V gives CDR1 MNHEY, CDR2 SMNVEV (reference sequence). Written as DNA, the CDR3 is TGTGCCAGCAGTTGGACAGGGGGTTTGAACACTGAAGCTTTCTTT. Its protein is CASSWTGGLNTEAFF.

The chain couples TRBV13 to TRBJ2-2, with 8 bases identical to TRBD2. Germline V gene data show CDR1 as PRHDT and CDR2 as FYEKMQ (reference sequence). The CDR3 is made up of 19 amino acids. V shed 5 bases and J 4 bases; nucleotides not matched to a gene: 18. The CDR3 loop is CASSLMVYKREFGTGELFF. As DNA, the CDR3 is TGTGCCAGCAGCCTGATGGTCTATAAGCGGGAGTTTGGCACCGGGGAGCTGTTTTTT. The full variable domain, its missing parts supplied by reference TRBV13 and TRBJ2-2, is AAGVIQSPRHLIKEKRETATLKCYPIPRHDTVYWYQQGPGQDPQFLISFYEKMQSDKGSIPDRFSAQQFSDYHSELNMSSLELGDSALYFCASSLMVYKREFGTGELFFGEGSRLTVL.

The chain carries TRBV29-1 and TRBJ2-3, with TRBD1 identical over 12 bases. V shed 3 bases, J shed 2 bases, and the junction held 3 bases outside the gene matches. The length of the CDR3 is 15 residues. CDR1 and CDR2 (germline): SQVTM, ANQGSEA. The CDR3 sequence is CSVDGTGGFTDTQYF. The CDR3 bases are TGCAGCGTTGACGGGACAGGGGGCTTCACAGATACGCAGTATTTT.